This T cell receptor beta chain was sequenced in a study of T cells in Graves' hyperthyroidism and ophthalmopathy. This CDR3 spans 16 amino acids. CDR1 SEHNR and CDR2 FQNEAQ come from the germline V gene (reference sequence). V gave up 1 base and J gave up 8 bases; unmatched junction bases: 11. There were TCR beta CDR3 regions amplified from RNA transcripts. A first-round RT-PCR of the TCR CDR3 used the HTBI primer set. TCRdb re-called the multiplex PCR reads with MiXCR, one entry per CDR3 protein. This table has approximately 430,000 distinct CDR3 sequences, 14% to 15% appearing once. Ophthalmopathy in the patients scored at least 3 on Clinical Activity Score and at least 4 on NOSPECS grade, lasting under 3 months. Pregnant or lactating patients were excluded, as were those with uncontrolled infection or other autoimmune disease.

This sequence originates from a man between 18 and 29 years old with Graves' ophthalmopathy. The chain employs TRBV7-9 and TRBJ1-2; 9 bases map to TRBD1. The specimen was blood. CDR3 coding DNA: TGTGCCAGCAGCTTAGGACCACGGACAGGGGATCTGGGCTACACCTTC. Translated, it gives CASSLGPRTGDLGYTF.